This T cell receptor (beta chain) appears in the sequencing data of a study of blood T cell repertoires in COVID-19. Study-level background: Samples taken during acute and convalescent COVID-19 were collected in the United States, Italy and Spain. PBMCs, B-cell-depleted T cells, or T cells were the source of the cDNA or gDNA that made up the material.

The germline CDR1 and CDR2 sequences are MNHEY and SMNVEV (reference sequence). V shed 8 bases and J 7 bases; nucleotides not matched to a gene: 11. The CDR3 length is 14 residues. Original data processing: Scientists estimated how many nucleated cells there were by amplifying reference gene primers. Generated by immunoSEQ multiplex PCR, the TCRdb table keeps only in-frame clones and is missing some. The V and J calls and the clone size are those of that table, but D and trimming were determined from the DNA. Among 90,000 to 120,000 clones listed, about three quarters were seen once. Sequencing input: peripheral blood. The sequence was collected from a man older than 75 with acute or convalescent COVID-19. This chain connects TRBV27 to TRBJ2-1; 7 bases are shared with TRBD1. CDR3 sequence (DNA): TGTGCCAGCCACGTCACAGGGGCCAGTAATGAGCAGTTCTTC. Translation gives CASHVTGASNEQFF.